This T cell receptor (beta chain) was found in a study of blood T cell repertoires in COVID-19. Profiling relied on immunoSEQ multiplex PCR, and the TCRdb table lists in-frame clones only, not all of them. Altogether 85,000 to 120,000 clones are present, around 87% being singletons, with the ten largest covering 2.5% to 3.5%. The CDR3 sequence is 14 residues long. J is TRBJ2-3 and V is TRBV12-2; the table names TRBD2, a call not compared with the DNA. TRBV12-2 constitutes a pseudogene. The sequencing input was peripheral blood. The receptor comes from a man aged 50 to 60 with active or convalescent COVID-19. The CDR3 nucleotides are TGTGCAAGTCGCCCGTGGGGGAGGGAAGATACGCAGTATTTT. This sequence encodes CASRPWGREDTQYF.